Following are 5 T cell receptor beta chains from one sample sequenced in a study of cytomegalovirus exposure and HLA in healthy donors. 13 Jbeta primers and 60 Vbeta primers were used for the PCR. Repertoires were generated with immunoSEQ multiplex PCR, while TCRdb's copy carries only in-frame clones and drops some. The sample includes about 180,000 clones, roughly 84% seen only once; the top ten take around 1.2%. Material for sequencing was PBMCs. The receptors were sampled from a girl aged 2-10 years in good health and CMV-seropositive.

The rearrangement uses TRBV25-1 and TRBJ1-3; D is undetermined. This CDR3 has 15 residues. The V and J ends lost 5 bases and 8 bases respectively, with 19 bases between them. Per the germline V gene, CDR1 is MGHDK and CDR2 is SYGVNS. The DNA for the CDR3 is TGTGCCAGCAGTCCTCGGCCAGGTTCTTTTGACACCATATATTTT. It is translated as CASSPRPGSFDTIYF. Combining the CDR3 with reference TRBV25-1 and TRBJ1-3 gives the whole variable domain EADIYQTPRYLVIGTGKKITLECSQTMGHDKMYWYQQDPGMELHLIHYSYGVNSTEKGDLSSESTVSRIRTEHFPLTLESARPSHTSQYLCASSPRPGSFDTIYFGEGSWLTVV.

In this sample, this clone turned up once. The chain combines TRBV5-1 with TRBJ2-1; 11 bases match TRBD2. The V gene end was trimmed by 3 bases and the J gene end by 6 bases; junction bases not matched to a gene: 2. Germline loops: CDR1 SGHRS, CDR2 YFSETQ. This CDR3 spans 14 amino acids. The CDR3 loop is CASSSGTSGNEQFF. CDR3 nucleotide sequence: TGCGCCAGCAGCTCGGGGACTAGCGGCAATGAGCAGTTCTTC.

Written as DNA, the CDR3 is TGTGCCATCACCAGCGCTGTTGATACGCAGTATTTT. Amino acids: CAITSAVDTQYF. V gene TRBV10-3 combines with J gene TRBJ2-3; D gene uncertain. The CDR3 runs to 12 residues. Germline CDR1 and CDR2: ENHRY and SYGVKD. V was shortened by 7 bases and J by 6 bases, with 11 bases between the two germline ends.

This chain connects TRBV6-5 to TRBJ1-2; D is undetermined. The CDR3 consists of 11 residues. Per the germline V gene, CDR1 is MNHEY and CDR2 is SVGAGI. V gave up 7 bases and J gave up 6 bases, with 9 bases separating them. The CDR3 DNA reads TGTGCCAGCACTCCGGGGAATGGCTACACCTTC. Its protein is CASTPGNGYTF.

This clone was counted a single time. The CDR3 nucleotides read TGCGCCAGCAGCCAAGATTTGGAGGTAGCGGGGGAATACAATGAGCAGTTCTTC. Its protein is CASSQDLEVAGEYNEQFF. J is TRBJ2-1 and V is TRBV4-1, with 9 bases aligning to TRBD2. CDR1 is MGHRA and CDR2 is YSYEKL in the germline V gene. This CDR3 contains 18 residues. J lost 4 bases, V lost 0 bases, and 10 bases had no gene match.